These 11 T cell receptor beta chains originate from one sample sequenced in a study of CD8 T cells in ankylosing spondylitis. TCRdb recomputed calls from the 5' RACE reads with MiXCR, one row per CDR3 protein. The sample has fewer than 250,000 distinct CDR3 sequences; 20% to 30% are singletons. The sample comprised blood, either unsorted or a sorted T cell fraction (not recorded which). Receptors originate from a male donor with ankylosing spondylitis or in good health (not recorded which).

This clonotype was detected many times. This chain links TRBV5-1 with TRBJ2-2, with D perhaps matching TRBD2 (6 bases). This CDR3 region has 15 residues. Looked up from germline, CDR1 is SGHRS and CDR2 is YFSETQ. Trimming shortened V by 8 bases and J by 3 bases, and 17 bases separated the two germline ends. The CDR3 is CASQPRPGDTGELFF. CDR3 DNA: TGCGCCAGTCAACCACGACCGGGGGACACCGGGGAGCTGTTTTTT. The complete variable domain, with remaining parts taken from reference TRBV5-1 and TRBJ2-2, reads KAGVTQTPRYLIKTRGQQVTLSCSPISGHRSVSWYQQTPGQGLQFLFEYFSETQRNKGNFPGRFSGRQFSNSRSEMNVSTLELGDSALYLCASQPRPGDTGELFFGEGSRLTVL.

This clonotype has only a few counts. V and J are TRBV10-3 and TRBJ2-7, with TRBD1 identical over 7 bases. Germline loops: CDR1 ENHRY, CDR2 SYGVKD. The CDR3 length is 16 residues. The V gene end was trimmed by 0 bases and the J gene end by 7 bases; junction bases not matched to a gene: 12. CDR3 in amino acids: CAISESKGTENGEQYF. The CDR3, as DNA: TGTGCCATCAGTGAGTCGAAGGGGACAGAGAATGGTGAGCAGTACTTC.

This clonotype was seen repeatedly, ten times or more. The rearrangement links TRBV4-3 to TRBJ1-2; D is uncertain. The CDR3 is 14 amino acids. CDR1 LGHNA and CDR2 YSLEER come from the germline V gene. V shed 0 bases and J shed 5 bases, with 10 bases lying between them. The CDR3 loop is CASSQDFGEYGYTF. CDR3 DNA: TGCGCCAGCAGCCAAGATTTTGGAGAGTATGGCTACACCTTC.

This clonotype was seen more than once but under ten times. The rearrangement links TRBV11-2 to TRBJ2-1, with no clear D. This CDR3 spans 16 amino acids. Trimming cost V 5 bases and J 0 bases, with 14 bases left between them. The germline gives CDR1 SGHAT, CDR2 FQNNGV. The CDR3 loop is CASSGSPGSSYNEQFF. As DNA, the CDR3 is TGTGCCAGCAGCGGCTCGCCAGGTAGCTCCTACAATGAGCAGTTCTTC.

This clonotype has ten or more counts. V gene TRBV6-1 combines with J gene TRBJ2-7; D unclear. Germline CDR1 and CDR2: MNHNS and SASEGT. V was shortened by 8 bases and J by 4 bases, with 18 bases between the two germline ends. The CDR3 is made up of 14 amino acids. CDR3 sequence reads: CASSWRQESYEQYF. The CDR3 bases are TGTGCCAGCTCTTGGCGACAAGAATCGTACGAGCAGTACTTC.

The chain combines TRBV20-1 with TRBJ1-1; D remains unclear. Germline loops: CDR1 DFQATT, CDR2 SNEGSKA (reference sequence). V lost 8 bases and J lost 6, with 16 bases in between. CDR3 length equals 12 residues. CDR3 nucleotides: TGCAGTACAACCCACCCGCAATCTGAAGCTTTCTTT. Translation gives CSTTHPQSEAFF.

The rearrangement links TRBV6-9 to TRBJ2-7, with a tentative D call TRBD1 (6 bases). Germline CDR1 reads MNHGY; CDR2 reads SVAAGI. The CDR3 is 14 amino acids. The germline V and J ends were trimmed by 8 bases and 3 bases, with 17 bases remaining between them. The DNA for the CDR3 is TGTGCCAGCCAAGGGGGACCGGTCGTCTACGAGCAGTACTTC. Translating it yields CASQGGPVVYEQYF.

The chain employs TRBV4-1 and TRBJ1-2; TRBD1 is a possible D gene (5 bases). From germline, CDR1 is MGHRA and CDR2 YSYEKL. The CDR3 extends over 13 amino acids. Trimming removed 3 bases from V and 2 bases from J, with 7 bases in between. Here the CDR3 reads CASSQGVNYGYTF. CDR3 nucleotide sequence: TGCGCCAGCAGCCAGGGGGTAAACTATGGCTACACCTTC.

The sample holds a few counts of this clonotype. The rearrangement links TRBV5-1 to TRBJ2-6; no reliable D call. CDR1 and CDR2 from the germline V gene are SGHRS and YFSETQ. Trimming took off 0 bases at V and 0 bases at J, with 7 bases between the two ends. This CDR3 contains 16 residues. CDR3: CASSLDGTSGANVLTF. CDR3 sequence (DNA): TGCGCCAGCAGCTTGGACGGAACCTCTGGGGCCAACGTCCTGACTTTC.

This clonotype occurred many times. The CDR3: CASSLVGREVETQYF. The CDR3 DNA sequence: TGTGCCAGCAGCTTAGTGGGCAGGGAGGTTGAGACCCAGTACTTC. V and J are TRBV7-6 and TRBJ2-5; possibly TRBD2 for D (6 bases). Trimming removed 1 base from V and 5 bases from J, with 14 bases in between. The germline V gene has CDR1 SGHVS and CDR2 FNYEAQ. This CDR3 comprises 15 residues.

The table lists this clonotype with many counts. The CDR3 bases are TGTGCCAGCAGCTTAGGCGGAACGAACACCGGGGAGCTGTTTTTT. Translating gives CASSLGGTNTGELFF. V usage is TRBV7-3 and J usage is TRBJ2-2; unclear D gene. The V gene lost 2 bases and the J gene lost 0 bases, with 7 bases spanning the gap. CDR1 is SGHTA, CDR2 FQGTGA, per germline. The CDR3 has 15 amino acids.